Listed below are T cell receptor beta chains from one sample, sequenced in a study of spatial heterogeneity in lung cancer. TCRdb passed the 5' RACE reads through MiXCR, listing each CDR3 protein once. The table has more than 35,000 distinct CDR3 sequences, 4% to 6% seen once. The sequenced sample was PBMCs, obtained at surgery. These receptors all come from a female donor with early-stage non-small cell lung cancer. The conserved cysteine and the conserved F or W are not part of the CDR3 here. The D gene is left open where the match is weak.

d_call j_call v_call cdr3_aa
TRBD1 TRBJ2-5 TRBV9 ASSVVGTGVETQY
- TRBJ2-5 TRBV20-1 SFYPGPQETQY
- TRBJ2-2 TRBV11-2 ASSQAGGELF
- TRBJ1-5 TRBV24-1 ATSVGQAKQPQH
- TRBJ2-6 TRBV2 ASNVQGSGANVLT
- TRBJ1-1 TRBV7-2 ASSAKPWSATEAF
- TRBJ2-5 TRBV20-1 SARETVDQETQY
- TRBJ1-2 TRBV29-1 SATYQYDGYT
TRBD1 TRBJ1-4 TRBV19 ASTSPRTGDEKLF
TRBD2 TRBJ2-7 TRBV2 ASTPGLAGASYEQY
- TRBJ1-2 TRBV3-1 ASSQDPRSYGYT
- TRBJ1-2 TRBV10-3 AISELAGRYGYT
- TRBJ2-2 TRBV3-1 ASSQDLGSNTGELF
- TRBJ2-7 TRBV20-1 SARDYSAGEQY
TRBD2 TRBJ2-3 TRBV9 ASSVGEAGGLQSTDTQY
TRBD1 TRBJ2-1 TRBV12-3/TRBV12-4 ASTPRDRGRVLF
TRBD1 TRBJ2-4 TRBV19 ASTPPAGGLQY
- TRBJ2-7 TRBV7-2 ASSLIGGAGYEQY
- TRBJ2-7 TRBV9 ASSVGPDTTYEQY
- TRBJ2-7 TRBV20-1 SAPKDNSYEQY
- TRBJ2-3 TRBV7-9 ASSLATHTDTQY
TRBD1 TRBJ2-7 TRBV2 ASRLFDGTGAHEQY
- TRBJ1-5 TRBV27 ASSSPTPPENQPQH
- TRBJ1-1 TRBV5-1 ASSRAIGRTEAF
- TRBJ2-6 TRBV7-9 ASSFGAGANVLT
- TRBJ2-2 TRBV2 ASSDLVASAGELF
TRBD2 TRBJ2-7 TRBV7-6 ASSPTVGEGYEQY
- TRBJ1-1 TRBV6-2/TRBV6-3 ASSYSTLPDRNTEAF
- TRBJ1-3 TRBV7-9 ASSLGRGYSGNTIY
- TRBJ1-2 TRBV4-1 VSSLNYLGNYGYT
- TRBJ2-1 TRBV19 ASSPFSAGNEQF
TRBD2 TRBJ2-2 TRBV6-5 ASSKAGSTGELF
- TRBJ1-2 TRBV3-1 ASSQADGYT
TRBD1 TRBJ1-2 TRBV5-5 ASSLEGQGNHGYT
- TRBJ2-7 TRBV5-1 ASSLQAGTYEQY
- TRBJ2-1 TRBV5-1 ASSLASGAYNEQF
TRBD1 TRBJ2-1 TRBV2 ASRQTGENEQF
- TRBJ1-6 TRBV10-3 AIRGQINSPLH
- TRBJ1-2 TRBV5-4 ASSFNRGPNYGYT
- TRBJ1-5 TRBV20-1 SARGRNNQPQH
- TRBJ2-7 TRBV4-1 ASSQDRIRQQY
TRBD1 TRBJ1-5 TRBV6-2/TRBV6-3 ASRTGGGPQH
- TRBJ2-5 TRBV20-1 SASTRVNQETQY
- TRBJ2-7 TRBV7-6 ASSALGGWREQY